These T cell receptor beta chains were read from a single sample in a study of beta chain features in type 1 diabetes. Clones were read by immunoSEQ multiplex PCR, and TCRdb kept only the in-frame ones, dropping some. In the table there are 350,000 to 450,000 clones, 14% of which are singletons. The sample was naive CD4+ T cells from blood. The source is a man aged 25-45 years in good health. The CDR3 runs from the conserved cysteine through the conserved F or W. A D gene is named only where the DNA matches it firmly. Clone size is not always given. Where it is, it says once, few, many or a class for expanded clones.

d_call j_call v_call clone_size cdr3_nt cdr3_aa
. TRBJ1-1 TRBV6-5 . TGTGCCAGCAGTCCGCACGAGAAGAACACTGAAGCTTTCTTT CASSPHEKNTEAFF
. TRBJ2-7 TRBV29-1 . TGCAGCGTTTGGGAGGACGAGCAGTACTTC CSVWEDEQYF
TRBD1 TRBJ1-4 TRBV5-1 . TGCGCCAGCAGCTCGGGACAGGAATATAATGAAAAACTGTTTTTT CASSSGQEYNEKLFF
. TRBJ1-2 TRBV29-1 few TGCACCCATGATAGTGGCTACACCTTC CTHDSGYTF
TRBD1 TRBJ2-2 TRBV29-1 . TGCAGCGTCCGCAACAGGGGCACCGGGGAGCTGTTTTTT CSVRNRGTGELFF
. TRBJ2-1 TRBV7-2 few TGTGCCAGCAGCTTAGCGCGAGGCCTCACCTACAATGAGCAGTTCTTC CASSLARGLTYNEQFF
. TRBJ2-3 TRBV4-2 few TGTGCCACATCCCGAAGACTAGTGGGCTCAGATACGCAGTATTTT CATSRRLVGSDTQYF
TRBD2 TRBJ2-5 TRBV5-1 few TGCGCCAGCAGCGGACGACTAGCGGGACGTGGGGACCAGTACTTC CASSGRLAGRGDQYF
. TRBJ2-5 TRBV29-1 few TGCAGCGTTGCCGGTGGAATAGAGACCCAGTACTTC CSVAGGIETQYF
. TRBJ2-2 TRBV2 few TGTGCCAGCAGTGAAGAAGTCAACGGGGAGCTGTTTTTT CASSEEVNGELFF
. TRBJ1-1 TRBV14 . TGTGCCAGCAGCCAAGCAGGGATGGGGGAAGCTTTCTTT CASSQAGMGEAFF
. TRBJ2-5 TRBV7-6 . TGTGCCAGCGCCTCGCGGGGTTTGTATGTGACCCAGTACTTC CASASRGLYVTQYF
. TRBJ2-1 TRBV4-3 . TGCGCCAGCAGCCAAGGCGGATACAATGAGCAGTTCTTC CASSQGGYNEQFF
. TRBJ2-7 TRBV25-1 . TGTGCCAGCAGTGCGACAGTTAACTACGAGCAGTACTTC CASSATVNYEQYF
TRBD2 TRBJ2-1 TRBV5-4 few TGTGCCAGCAGCTCTCTGGGACTAGCGAATTACAATGAGCAGTTCTTC CASSSLGLANYNEQFF
. TRBJ1-1 TRBV7-9 . TGTGCCAGCAGCCCCCGACAGATTGAAGCTTTCTTT CASSPRQIEAFF
. TRBJ2-1 TRBV7-2 . TGTGCCAGCAGCTTGTCGGTCGGGAGCTCCTACAATGAGCAGTTCTTC CASSLSVGSSYNEQFF
TRBD2 TRBJ2-3 TRBV11-1 . TGTGCCAGCAGCAGAAGACTAGCGGGGTTCACAGATACGCAGTATTTT CASSRRLAGFTDTQYF
TRBD1 TRBJ1-1 TRBV29-1 few TGCAGCGTTGTAGGGACAGCGAACACTGAAGCTTTCTTT CSVVGTANTEAFF
TRBD2 TRBJ2-5 TRBV28 few TGTGCCAGCAGAGCGGGGGGAGAAGAGACCCAGTACTTC CASRAGGEETQYF
. TRBJ1-2 TRBV2 . TGTGCCAGCAGTGAAGCGCTTGGCAGGGGAATAGGTGGCTACACCTTC CASSEALGRGIGGYTF
TRBD1 TRBJ1-4 TRBV9 . TGTGCCAGCAGCGTAGGGGGACAGGCTCATCTGGAACTGTTTTTT CASSVGGQAHLELFF
TRBD1 TRBJ1-1 TRBV11-2 . TGTGCCAGCAGCGTTCGACAGGGTCAGACTGAAGCTTTCTTT CASSVRQGQTEAFF
. TRBJ1-1 TRBV25-1 few TGTGCCAGCAGTGAATATGGACGGATCACTGAAGCTTTCTTT CASSEYGRITEAFF
. TRBJ1-1 TRBV6-5 . TGTGCCAGCAGTTACTCGGGAGTGATGAACACTGAAGCTTTCTTT CASSYSGVMNTEAFF
TRBD2 TRBJ2-1 TRBV19 . TGTGCCAGTACCCAACACCGACTAGCGGGAGGGGTCAATGAGCAGTTCTTC CASTQHRLAGGVNEQFF
. TRBJ2-3 TRBV15 . TGTGCCACCAGCCCGGAGACAGATACGCAGTATTTT CATSPETDTQYF
. TRBJ1-2 TRBV7-3 . TGTGCCAGCAGCTTAGATGGCTATGGCTACACCTTC CASSLDGYGYTF
. TRBJ2-5 TRBV5-1 few TGCGCCAGCAGCCCGGTGAAGCAAGAGACCCAGTACTTC CASSPVKQETQYF
. TRBJ2-5 TRBV5-4 . TGTGCCAGCAGCCCCCGGGGATTCCAAGAGACCCAGTACTTC CASSPRGFQETQYF
. TRBJ2-3 TRBV7-9 few TGTGCCAGCAGCGGACCCGGGGTCGGCACAGATACGCAGTATTTT CASSGPGVGTDTQYF
. TRBJ1-2 TRBV30 many TGTGCCTGGGACACGAACCTAAACTATGGCTACACCTTC CAWDTNLNYGYTF
. TRBJ2-7 TRBV21-1 . TGTGCCAGCAGCAATGAGGCCGGGACAGGGCCTCTACAATTTTACGAGCAGTACTTC CASSNEAGTGPLQFYEQYF
TRBD2 TRBJ2-1 TRBV7-3 . TGTGCCAGCAGCCCTAGCGGCAGCTCCTACAATGAGCAGTTCTTC CASSPSGSSYNEQFF
. TRBJ2-3 TRBV20-1 few TGCAGTTCCAAAGCAGATACGCAGTATTTT CSSKADTQYF
. TRBJ1-5 TRBV18 few TGTGCCAGCTCACCGATTGACAGTCTCTATCAGCCCCAGCATTTT CASSPIDSLYQPQHF
. TRBJ2-5 TRBV7-2 . TGTGCCAGCAGCTTAGGAGGGGGCCAAGAGACCCAGTACTTC CASSLGGGQETQYF
. TRBJ1-1 TRBV9 once TGTGCCAGCAGCGGGACCGGGACAAGATCCTTTGAAGCTTTCTTT CASSGTGTRSFEAFF
. TRBJ2-2 TRBV14 few TGTGCCAGCAGCCACCGCCGGGGGCTAACCGGGGAGCTGTTTTTT CASSHRRGLTGELFF
. TRBJ2-6 TRBV9 few TGTGCCAGCAGCGTATCGGCACAACTCGTCTCTGGGGCCAACGTCCTGACTTTC CASSVSAQLVSGANVLTF
. TRBJ2-1 TRBV7-9 few TGTGCCAGCAGTCACACCGGACTATTCGATGAGCAGTTCTTC CASSHTGLFDEQFF
TRBD2 TRBJ2-1 TRBV2 . TGTGCCAGCAGGAGGGAGGGACTCCCCCCAGACGAGCAGTTCTTC CASRREGLPPDEQFF
. TRBJ1-2 TRBV4-1 few TGCGCCAGCAGCCAAGCGGCCAGGGGCGACTATGGCTACACCTTC CASSQAARGDYGYTF
. TRBJ2-3 TRBV11-3 few TGTGCCAGCAGCGGTTCCACAGATACGCAGTATTTT CASSGSTDTQYF
TRBD1 TRBJ1-1 TRBV7-3 few TGTGCCAGCAGCCAGACAGGGAAGAACACTGAAGCTTTCTTT CASSQTGKNTEAFF
TRBD1 TRBJ1-2 TRBV16 . TGTGCCAGCAGCCAATCGTTACTGGGACAGGGGCCCACTAACTATGGCTACACCTTC CASSQSLLGQGPTNYGYTF
. TRBJ1-3 TRBV7-6 few TGTGCCAGCAGCCCACGTTTGAGCTCTGGAAACACCATATATTTT CASSPRLSSGNTIYF
. TRBJ2-7 TRBV7-2 . TGTGCCAGCAGCTTAGAGATCGGCGGCTACGAGCAGTACTTC CASSLEIGGYEQYF
TRBD2 TRBJ2-5 TRBV9 . TGTGCCAGCAGCGAGAGCCTACTAGCGTCCCAAGAGACCCAGTACTTC CASSESLLASQETQYF
. TRBJ2-2 TRBV19 once TGTGCCAGTAGACCCCTCGACATGACCGGGGAGCTGTTTTTT CASRPLDMTGELFF
TRBD2 TRBJ2-4 TRBV5-4 few TGTGCCAGCAGCTTGTTGGACGGGAGGAGAGACATTCAGTACTTC CASSLLDGRRDIQYF
TRBD1 TRBJ1-1 TRBV29-1 . TGCAGCGTGACACCCCCCACAGGGGCGAACACTGAAGCTTTCTTT CSVTPPTGANTEAFF
TRBD2 TRBJ2-3 TRBV29-1 . TGCAGCGTGGACTGGAGGCTAGCGGGATCCTCAGATACGCAGTATTTT CSVDWRLAGSSDTQYF
. TRBJ2-7 TRBV6-6 . TGTGCCAGCAGCTCCTCAGGGATTCACGAGCAGTACTTC CASSSSGIHEQYF
. TRBJ2-3 TRBV5-1 . TGCGCCAGCAGCTTGGACGTCGCGAGCTTTCTCGACACGCAGTATTTT CASSLDVASFLDTQYF
. TRBJ1-2 TRBV19 . TGTGCCAGTAGTATGGGGGTAGCTAACTATGGCTACACCTTC CASSMGVANYGYTF
. TRBJ2-1 TRBV14 . TGTGCCAGCAGCCGGACCGAGCCCTGGAATGAGCAGTTCTTC CASSRTEPWNEQFF
. TRBJ2-4 TRBV5-1 few TGCGCCAGCAGCATTAACGACATTCAGTACTTC CASSINDIQYF
. TRBJ1-1 TRBV29-1 . TGCAGCGTTGTCTTGGCGGAGGGTGTCAATGAAGCTTTCTTT CSVVLAEGVNEAFF
. TRBJ2-1 TRBV30 few TGTGCCTGGAGCAGATCCTCCTACAATGAGCAGTTCTTC CAWSRSSYNEQFF